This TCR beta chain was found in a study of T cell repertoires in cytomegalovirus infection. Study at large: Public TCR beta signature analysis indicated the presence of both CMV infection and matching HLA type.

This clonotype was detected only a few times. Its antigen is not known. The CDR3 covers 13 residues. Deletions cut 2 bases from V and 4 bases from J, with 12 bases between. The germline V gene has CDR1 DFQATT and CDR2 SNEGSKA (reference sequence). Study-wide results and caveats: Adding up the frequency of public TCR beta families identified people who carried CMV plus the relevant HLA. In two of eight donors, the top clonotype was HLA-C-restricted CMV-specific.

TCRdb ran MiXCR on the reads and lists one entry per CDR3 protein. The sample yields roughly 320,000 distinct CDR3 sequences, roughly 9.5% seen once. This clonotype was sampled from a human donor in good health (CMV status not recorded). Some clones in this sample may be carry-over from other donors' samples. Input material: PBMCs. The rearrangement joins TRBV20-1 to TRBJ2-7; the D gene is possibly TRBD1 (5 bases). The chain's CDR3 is CSARWGTRYEQYF. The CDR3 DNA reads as TGCAGTGCTAGATGGGGCACCCGGTACGAGCAGTACTTC.